This T cell receptor beta chain appears in the sequencing data of a study of T cell repertoires in cytomegalovirus infection. Looking at the study overall: It was the public TCR beta signatures that indicated both CMV infection and matching HLA type.

Study outcomes and limitations: Individuals carrying CMV plus the relevant HLA were identified by cumulative frequency of public TCR beta families.

Each CDR3 protein gets one entry after TCRdb re-called the reads with MiXCR. The table shows 350,000 to 450,000 distinct CDR3 sequences, with 15% to 20% occurring only once. Note on this clonotype: Its antigen remains unknown.

This CDR3 has 12 residues. V gave up 2 bases and J gave up 7 bases, with 11 bases separating them. CDR1 DFQATT and CDR2 SNEGSKA come from the germline V gene (reference sequence). The chain employs TRBV20-1 and TRBJ2-5; D gene ambiguous. Material: PBMCs. The sequence came from a human donor in good health (CMV status not recorded). Some clones in this sample may be carry-over from other donors' samples. The CDR3 DNA follows: TGCAGTGCTAGATGGCCCCCAGGGACCCAGTACTTC. Encoded protein: CSARWPPGTQYF.